A selection of T cell receptor beta chains follows, all from one sample in a study of blood T cell repertoires in COVID-19. The repertoire was sequenced with immunoSEQ multiplex PCR; TCRdb's copy has only in-frame clones and lacks some. The data hold a few hundred thousand clones, with 70% to 90% observed a single time. Sample: PBMCs or T cells enriched from blood (not recorded which). The receptors shown here come from a woman aged 18-29 years who had been exposed to COVID-19. Both conserved end residues are trimmed from each CDR3. A D gene is named only where the DNA matches it firmly. Size is stated for part of the rows, as once, few or many counts, or as a class when the clone is expanded.

>TRBV4-2|TRBJ1-1|-|once
ASSQEEGVLNTEAF
>TRBV19|TRBJ2-7|TRBD1|-
ASSITGATYEQY
>TRBV5-8|TRBJ2-7|TRBD2|-
ASTPRLAGSYEQY
>TRBV13|TRBJ1-1|-|-
ASSPDRGGTEAF
>TRBV6-5|TRBJ1-2|-|-
ASTKGGVDGYT
>TRBV11-2|TRBJ2-2|TRBD2|-
ASSLALAGGTGELF
>TRBV28|TRBJ1-2|-|once
ASSLGLHYGYT
>TRBV30|TRBJ2-2|TRBD2|-
AWILAGTSNTGELF
>TRBV9|TRBJ1-3|TRBD1|-
ASSVGGQGSGNTIY
>TRBV10-1|TRBJ1-1|-|-
ASRQGATEAF
>TRBV19|TRBJ1-2|TRBD1|-
ASSTTSGGAGYGYT
>TRBV5-1|TRBJ2-2|TRBD1|-
ASSPRTGDTGELF
>TRBV10-2|TRBJ2-7|TRBD2|-
ASSGLAGGQGREQY
>TRBV28|TRBJ2-7|TRBD2|-
ASSLLAGEYEQY
>TRBV7-8|TRBJ2-1|TRBD2|-
ASHTRTGGRYSYNEQF
>TRBV6-1|TRBJ2-1|TRBD1|few
ASSEGQEYNEQF
>TRBV6-2/TRBV6-3|TRBJ1-5|-|-
ASSQTGGGNQPQH
>TRBV4-3|TRBJ1-2|TRBD1|-
ASSPSPGGNYGYT
>TRBV19|TRBJ2-1|-|-
ASSTGEGLNEQF
>TRBV4-3|TRBJ1-2|TRBD1|once
ASSQAGTGYGGYT
>TRBV7-2|TRBJ2-7|TRBD2|-
ASSGPGSGRSYEQY
>TRBV7-9|TRBJ2-2|TRBD2|-
ASSFPRAGGNTGELF
>TRBV13|TRBJ2-1|TRBD2|-
ASSLGRLMASGKGDEQF
>TRBV5-1|TRBJ1-6|-|few
ASRERDAYNSPLH
>TRBV5-4|TRBJ1-2|-|-
ASSLAVYRESDGYT
>TRBV30|TRBJ2-7|-|-
AWSVPSLYEQY
>TRBV6-5|TRBJ2-7|TRBD2|-
ATGTNYEQY
>TRBV6-5|TRBJ1-4|TRBD1|-
ASSSLGTGSEKLF
>TRBV7-9|TRBJ2-2|-|-
ASSPAGELF
>TRBV6-2/TRBV6-3|TRBJ2-3|TRBD2|-
ASSLQRGASDTQY
>TRBV28|TRBJ1-1|-|-
ASSLSTGQNTEAF
>TRBV5-1|TRBJ2-5|-|-
ASSLDRATQY
>TRBV19|TRBJ2-3|TRBD2|-
ASKNRGGVFTDTQY
>TRBV19|TRBJ2-5|-|-
ASSSGWAPQETQY
>TRBV5-4|TRBJ2-1|TRBD1|-
ASSGTGTYNEQF
>TRBV7-3|TRBJ2-1|TRBD1|-
ASSLSSGTGQNEQF
>TRBV28|TRBJ1-4|TRBD1|-
ASSLRGTGYEKLF
>TRBV5-1|TRBJ2-1|-|-
ASSLSSVRGRYNEQF
>TRBV9|TRBJ2-5|TRBD1|-
ASSVGVTGATGETQY
>TRBV25-1|TRBJ1-1|TRBD1|few
ASSEARTGGHTEAF
>TRBV5-8|TRBJ2-5|TRBD2|-
ASTLGLAGQETQY
>TRBV7-2|TRBJ1-5|TRBD1|-
ASSLGQGVNQPQH
>TRBV4-2|TRBJ2-7|TRBD2|-
ASSQPLAGGPNEQY
>TRBV3-1/TRBV3-2|TRBJ2-2|TRBD2|-
ASSQDPKRGGTGELF
>TRBV5-4|TRBJ1-3|-|-
ASSLPGVGNTIY
>TRBV9|TRBJ2-1|TRBD2|-
ASSFTSGGYNEQF
>TRBV6-5|TRBJ2-7|-|-
ASSLLNEQY
>TRBV9|TRBJ1-2|-|-
ASSPAGSFGYT
>TRBV11-2|TRBJ2-2|-|-
ASSPLASGELF
>TRBV5-4|TRBJ1-1|-|once
ASSLREGDTEAF
>TRBV4-3|TRBJ1-1|-|-
ASSQGRVLMNTEAF
>TRBV5-8|TRBJ2-3|-|-
ASSRPGGLASDTQY